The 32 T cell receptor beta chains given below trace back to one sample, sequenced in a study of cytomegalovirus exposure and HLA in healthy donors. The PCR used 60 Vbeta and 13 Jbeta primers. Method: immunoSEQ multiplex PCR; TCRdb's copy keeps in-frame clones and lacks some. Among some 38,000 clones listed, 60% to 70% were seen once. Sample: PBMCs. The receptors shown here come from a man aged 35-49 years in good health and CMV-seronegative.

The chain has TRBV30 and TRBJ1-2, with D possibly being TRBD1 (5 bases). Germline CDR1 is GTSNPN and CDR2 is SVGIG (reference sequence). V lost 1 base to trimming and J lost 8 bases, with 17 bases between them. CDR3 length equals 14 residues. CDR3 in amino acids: CAWSEGFTKGGYTF. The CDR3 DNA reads TGTGCCTGGAGTGAAGGCTTCACCAAGGGGGGCTACACCTTC. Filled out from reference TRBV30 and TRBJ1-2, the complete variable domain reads SQTIHQWPATLVQPVGSPLSLECTVEGTSNPNLYWYRQAAGRGLQLLFYSVGIGQISSEVPQNLSASRPQDRQFILSSKKLLLSDSGFYLCAWSEGFTKGGYTFGSGTRLTVV.

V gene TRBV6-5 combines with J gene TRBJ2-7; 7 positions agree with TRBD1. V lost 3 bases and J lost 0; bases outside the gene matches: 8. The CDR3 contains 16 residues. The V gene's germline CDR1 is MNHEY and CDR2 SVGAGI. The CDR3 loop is CASSYSGTEPSYEQYF. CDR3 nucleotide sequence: TGTGCCAGCAGTTATTCGGGGACAGAGCCCTCCTACGAGCAGTACTTC.

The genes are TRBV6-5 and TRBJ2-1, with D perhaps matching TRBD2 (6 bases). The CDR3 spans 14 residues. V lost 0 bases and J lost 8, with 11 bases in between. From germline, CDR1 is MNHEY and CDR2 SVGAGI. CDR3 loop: CASSYSSGFDEQFF. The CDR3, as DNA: TGTGCCAGCAGTTACTCGAGCGGGTTTGATGAGCAGTTCTTC.

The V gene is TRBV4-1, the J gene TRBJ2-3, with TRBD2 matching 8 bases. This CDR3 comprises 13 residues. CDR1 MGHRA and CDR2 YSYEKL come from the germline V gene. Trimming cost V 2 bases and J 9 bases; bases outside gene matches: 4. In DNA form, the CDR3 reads TGCGCCAGCAGCCAATTGGGACTAGAGACGCAGTATTTT. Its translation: CASSQLGLETQYF.

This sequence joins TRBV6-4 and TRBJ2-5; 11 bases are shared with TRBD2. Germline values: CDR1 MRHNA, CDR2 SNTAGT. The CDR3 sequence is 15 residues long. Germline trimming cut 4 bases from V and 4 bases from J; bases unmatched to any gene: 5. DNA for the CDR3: TGTGCCAGCAGTGTTTTAGCGGGGGGGCCAGAGACCCAGTACTTC. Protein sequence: CASSVLAGGPETQYF.

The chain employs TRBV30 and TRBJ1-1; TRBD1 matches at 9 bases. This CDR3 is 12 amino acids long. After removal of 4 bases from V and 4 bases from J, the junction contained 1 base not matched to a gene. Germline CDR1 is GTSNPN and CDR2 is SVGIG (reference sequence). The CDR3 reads CAWNRGPTEAFF. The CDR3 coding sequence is TGTGCCTGGAACAGGGGGCCCACTGAAGCTTTCTTT.

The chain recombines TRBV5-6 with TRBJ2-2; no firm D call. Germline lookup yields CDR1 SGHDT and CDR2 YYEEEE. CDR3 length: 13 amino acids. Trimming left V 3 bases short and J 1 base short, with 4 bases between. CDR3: CASSYRNTGELFF. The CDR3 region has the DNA TGTGCCAGCAGCTACAGGAACACCGGGGAGCTGTTTTTT.

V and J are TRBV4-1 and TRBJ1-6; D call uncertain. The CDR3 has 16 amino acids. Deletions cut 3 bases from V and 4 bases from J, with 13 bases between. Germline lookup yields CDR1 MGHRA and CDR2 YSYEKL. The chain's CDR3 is CASSHSQRDYNSPLHF. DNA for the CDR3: TGCGCCAGCAGCCACTCTCAGCGGGATTATAATTCACCCCTCCACTTT.

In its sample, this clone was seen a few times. The CDR3: CASSLGTSGSNTGELFF. In nucleotides, the CDR3 is TGTGCCAGCAGCTTGGGGACTAGCGGTTCGAACACCGGGGAGCTGTTTTTT. The chain couples TRBV5-4 to TRBJ2-2; 10 bases fit TRBD2. After removal of 0 bases from V and 0 bases from J, the junction contained 2 bases not matched to a gene. The V gene's germline CDR1 is SGHNT and CDR2 YYREEE (reference sequence). The CDR3 extends over 17 amino acids.

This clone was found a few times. The CDR3 DNA follows: TGTGCCAGCAGGTACAGGGAGAGCACTGAAGCTTTCTTT. Amino acids: CASRYRESTEAFF. This chain uses TRBV2 with TRBJ1-1, with TRBD1 as a possible D gene (6 bases). This CDR3 is built from 13 residues. Trimming stripped 6 bases from V and 4 bases from J, with 12 bases between. Per the germline V gene, CDR1 is SNHLY and CDR2 is FYNNEI.

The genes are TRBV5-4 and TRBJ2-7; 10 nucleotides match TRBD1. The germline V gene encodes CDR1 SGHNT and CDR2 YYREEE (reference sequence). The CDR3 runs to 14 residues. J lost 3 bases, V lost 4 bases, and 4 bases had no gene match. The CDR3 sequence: CASSTGQGIYEQYF. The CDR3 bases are TGTGCCAGCAGCACGGGACAGGGGATCTACGAGCAGTACTTC. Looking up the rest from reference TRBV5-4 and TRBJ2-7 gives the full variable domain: ETGVTQSPTHLIKTRGQQVTLRCSSQSGHNTVSWYQQALGQGPQFIFQYYREEENGRGNFPPRFSGLQFPNYSSELNVNALELDDSALYLCASSTGQGIYEQYFGPGTRLTVT.

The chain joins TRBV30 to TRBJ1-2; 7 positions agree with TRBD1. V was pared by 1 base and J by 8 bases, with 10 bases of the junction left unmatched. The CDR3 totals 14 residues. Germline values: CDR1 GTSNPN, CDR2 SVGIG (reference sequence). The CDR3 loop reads CAWSANRGGDGYTF. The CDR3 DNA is TGTGCCTGGAGTGCTAACAGGGGAGGTGACGGCTACACCTTC.

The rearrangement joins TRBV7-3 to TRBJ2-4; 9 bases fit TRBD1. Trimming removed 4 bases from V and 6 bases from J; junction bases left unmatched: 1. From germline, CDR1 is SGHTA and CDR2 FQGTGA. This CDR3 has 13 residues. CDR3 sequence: CASSSTGGNIQYF. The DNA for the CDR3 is TGTGCCAGCAGCTCGACAGGGGGAAACATTCAGTACTTC.

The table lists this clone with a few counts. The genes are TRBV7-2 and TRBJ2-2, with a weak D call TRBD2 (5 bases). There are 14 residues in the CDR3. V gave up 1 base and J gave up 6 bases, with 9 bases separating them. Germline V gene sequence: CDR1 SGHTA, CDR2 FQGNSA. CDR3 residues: CASSLVAISGELFF. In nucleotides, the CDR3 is TGTGCCAGCAGCTTAGTAGCGATCTCCGGGGAGCTGTTTTTT.

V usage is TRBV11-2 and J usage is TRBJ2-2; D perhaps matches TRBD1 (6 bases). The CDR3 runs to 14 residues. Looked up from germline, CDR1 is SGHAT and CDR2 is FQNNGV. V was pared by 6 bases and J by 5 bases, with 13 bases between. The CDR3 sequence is CASSRQEITGELFF. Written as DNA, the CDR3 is TGTGCCAGCAGTCGACAGGAAATAACCGGGGAGCTGTTTTTT.

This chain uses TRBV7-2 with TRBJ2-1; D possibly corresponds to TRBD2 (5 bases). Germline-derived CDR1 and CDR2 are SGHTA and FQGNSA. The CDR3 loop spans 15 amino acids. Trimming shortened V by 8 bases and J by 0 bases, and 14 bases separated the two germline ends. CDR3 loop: CASFSSGSSYNEQFF. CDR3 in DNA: TGTGCCAGCTTTAGTTCGGGAAGCTCCTACAATGAGCAGTTCTTC.

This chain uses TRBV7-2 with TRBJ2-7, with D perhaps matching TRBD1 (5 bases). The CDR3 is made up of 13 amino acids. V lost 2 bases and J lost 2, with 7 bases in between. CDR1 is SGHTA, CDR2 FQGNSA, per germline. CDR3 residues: CASSLKGTYEQYF. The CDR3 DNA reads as TGTGCCAGCAGCTTAAAGGGGACCTACGAGCAGTACTTC.

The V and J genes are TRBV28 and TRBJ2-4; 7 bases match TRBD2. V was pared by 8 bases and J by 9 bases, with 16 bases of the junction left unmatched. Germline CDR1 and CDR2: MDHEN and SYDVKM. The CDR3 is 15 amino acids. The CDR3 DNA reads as TGTGCCAGCGGACGTAGCGGGTTCTACGGTGGCATTCAGTACTTC. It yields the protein CASGRSGFYGGIQYF.

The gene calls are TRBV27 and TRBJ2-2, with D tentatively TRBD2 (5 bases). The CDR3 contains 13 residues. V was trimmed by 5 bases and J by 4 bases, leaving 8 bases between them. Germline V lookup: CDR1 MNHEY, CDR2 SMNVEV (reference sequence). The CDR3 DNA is TGTGCCAGCAGTCCTCGGGGCACCGGGGAGCTGTTTTTT. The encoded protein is CASSPRGTGELFF.

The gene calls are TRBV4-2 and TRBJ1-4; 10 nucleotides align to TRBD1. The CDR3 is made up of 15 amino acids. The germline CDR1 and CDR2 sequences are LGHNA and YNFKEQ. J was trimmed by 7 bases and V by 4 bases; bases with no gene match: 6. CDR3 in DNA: TGTGCCAGCAGCCCCACGGGACAGGGGTCTGAAAAACTGTTTTTT. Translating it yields CASSPTGQGSEKLFF.

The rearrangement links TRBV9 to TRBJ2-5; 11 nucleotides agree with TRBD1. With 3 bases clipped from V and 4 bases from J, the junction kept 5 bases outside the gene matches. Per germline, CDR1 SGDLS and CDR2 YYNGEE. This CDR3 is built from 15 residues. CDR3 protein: CASSERTGGTETQYF. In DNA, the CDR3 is TGTGCCAGCAGCGAGAGGACAGGGGGCACAGAGACCCAGTACTTC.

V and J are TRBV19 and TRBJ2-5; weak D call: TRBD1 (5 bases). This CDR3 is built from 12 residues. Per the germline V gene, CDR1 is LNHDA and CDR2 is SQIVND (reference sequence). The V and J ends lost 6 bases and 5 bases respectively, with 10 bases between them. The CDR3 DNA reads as TGTGCCAGTAGGCAATCAGGGGAGACCCAGTACTTC. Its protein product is CASRQSGETQYF.

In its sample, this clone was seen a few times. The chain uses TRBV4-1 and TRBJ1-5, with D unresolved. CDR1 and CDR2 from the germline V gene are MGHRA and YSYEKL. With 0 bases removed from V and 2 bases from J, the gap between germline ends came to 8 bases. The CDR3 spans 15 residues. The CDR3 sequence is CASSQDPIGNQPQHF. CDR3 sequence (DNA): TGCGCCAGCAGCCAAGATCCCATAGGCAATCAGCCCCAGCATTTT.

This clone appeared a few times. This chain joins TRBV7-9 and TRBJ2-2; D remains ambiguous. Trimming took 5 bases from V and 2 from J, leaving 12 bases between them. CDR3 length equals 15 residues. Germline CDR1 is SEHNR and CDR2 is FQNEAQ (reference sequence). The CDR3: CASSPRGVNTGELFF. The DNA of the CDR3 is TGTGCCAGCAGCCCGAGAGGAGTAAACACCGGGGAGCTGTTTTTT.

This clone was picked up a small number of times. CDR3 region: CASSLIGEVNQPQHF. The CDR3 nucleotides are TGCGCCAGCAGCTTGATCGGGGAAGTAAATCAGCCCCAGCATTTT. The V and J genes are TRBV5-1 and TRBJ1-5; no firm D call. Germline assignment: CDR1 SGHRS and CDR2 YFSETQ. V dropped 1 base and J dropped 4 bases, with 12 bases sitting between them. The CDR3 spans 15 residues.

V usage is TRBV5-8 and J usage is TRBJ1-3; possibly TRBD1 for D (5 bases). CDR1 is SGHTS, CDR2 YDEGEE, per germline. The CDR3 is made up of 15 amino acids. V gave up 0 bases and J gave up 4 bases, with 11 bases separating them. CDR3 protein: CASSLGLGPGNTIYF. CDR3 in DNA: TGTGCCAGCAGCTTGGGATTGGGGCCGGGAAACACCATATATTTT.

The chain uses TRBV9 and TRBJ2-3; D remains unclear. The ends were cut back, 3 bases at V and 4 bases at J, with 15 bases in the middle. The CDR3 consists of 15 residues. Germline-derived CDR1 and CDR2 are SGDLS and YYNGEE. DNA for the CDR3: TGTGCCAGCAGCGGAGGCTTACTCCGGGCAGATACGCAGTATTTT. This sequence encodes CASSGGLLRADTQYF.

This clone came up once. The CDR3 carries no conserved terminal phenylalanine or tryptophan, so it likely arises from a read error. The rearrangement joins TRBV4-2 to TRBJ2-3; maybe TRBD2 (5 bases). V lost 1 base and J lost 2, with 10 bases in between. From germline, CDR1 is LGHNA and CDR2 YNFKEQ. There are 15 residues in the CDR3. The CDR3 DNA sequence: TGTGCCAGCAGCCAAGGAGGGCCTAACACAGATACGCAGTATGTT. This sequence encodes CASSQGGPNTDTQYV.

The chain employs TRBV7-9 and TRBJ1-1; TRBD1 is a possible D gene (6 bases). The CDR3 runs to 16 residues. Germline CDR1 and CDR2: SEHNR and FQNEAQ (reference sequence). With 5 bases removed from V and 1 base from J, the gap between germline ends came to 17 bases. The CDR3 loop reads CASSTRGRIANTEAFF. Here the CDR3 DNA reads TGTGCCAGCAGCACCAGGGGTCGAATCGCGAACACTGAAGCTTTCTTT.

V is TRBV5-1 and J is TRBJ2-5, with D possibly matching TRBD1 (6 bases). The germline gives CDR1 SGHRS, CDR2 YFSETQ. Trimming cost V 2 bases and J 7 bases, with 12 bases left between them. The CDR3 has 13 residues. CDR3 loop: CASSFGQQGTQYF. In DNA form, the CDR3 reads TGCGCCAGCAGCTTTGGTCAACAGGGGACCCAGTACTTC.

CDR3 bases: TGTGCGACGAAGGACAGCTCACTTAGCACAGATACGCAGTATTTT. Translating it yields CATKDSSLSTDTQYF. This rearrangement joins TRBV6-1 to TRBJ2-3; the D gene is possibly TRBD1 (6 bases). Germline CDR1 and CDR2: MNHNS and SASEGT. The CDR3 is 15 amino acids.

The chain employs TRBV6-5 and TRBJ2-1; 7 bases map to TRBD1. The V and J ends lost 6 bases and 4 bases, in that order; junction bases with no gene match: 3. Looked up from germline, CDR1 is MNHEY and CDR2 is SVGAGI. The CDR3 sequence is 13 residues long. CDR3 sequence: CASSYRGYNEQFF. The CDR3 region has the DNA TGTGCCAGCAGCTACAGGGGTTACAATGAGCAGTTCTTC.